Following are 10 T cell receptor beta chains from one sample sequenced in a study of identical twins. From the 5' RACE reads, TCRdb called clonotypes with MiXCR, one entry per CDR3 protein. The data hold hundreds of thousands of distinct CDR3 sequences, with about 12% observed a single time. The same sample was also used in a study of yellow fever vaccine responses in identical twins.

Sequenced material: PBMCs. The source is a woman under 30 in good health.

The CDR3 is CASSSTGLGQPQHF. The CDR3 region has the DNA TGTGCCAGCTCTTCTACAGGGCTAGGGCAGCCCCAGCATTTT. This rearrangement joins TRBV19 to TRBJ1-5; D may be TRBD1 (6 bases). Trimming stripped 9 bases from V and 7 bases from J, with 19 bases between. From germline, CDR1 is LNHDA and CDR2 SQIVND (reference sequence). This CDR3 has 14 residues.

This clonotype was detected a few times. This chain joins TRBV20-1 and TRBJ2-7; tentatively, D is TRBD1 (5 bases). This CDR3 has 13 residues. Trimming took 5 bases from V and 5 from J, leaving 16 bases between them. CDR1 and CDR2 from the germline V gene are DFQATT and SNEGSKA (reference sequence). This chain's CDR3 is CSASTLQGDEQYV. The CDR3, as DNA: TGCAGTGCTTCGACTCTACAAGGGGACGAGCAGTACGTC.

This chain connects TRBV7-6 to TRBJ2-3, with a weak D call TRBD2 (6 bases). Germline CDR1 SGHVS, CDR2 FNYEAQ. This CDR3 spans 17 amino acids. The V and J ends lost 1 base and 5 bases respectively, with 19 bases between them. The CDR3 DNA sequence: TGTGCCAGCAGCTTAGGCCCTCTTGGCGGGGCGGTAGATACGCAGTATTTT. It yields the protein CASSLGPLGGAVDTQYF.

The chain links TRBV20-1 to TRBJ2-1, with D perhaps given as TRBD1 or TRBD2 (6 bases each). This CDR3 comprises 13 residues. V was trimmed by 3 bases and J by 7 bases, leaving 13 bases between them. The germline V gene has CDR1 DFQATT and CDR2 SNEGSKA (reference sequence). The CDR3 reads CSASPGGQNEQFF. DNA for the CDR3: TGCAGTGCTAGCCCCGGGGGACAAAATGAGCAGTTCTTC.

This chain uses TRBV7-9 with TRBJ1-6; D unclear. Per the germline V gene, CDR1 is SEHNR and CDR2 is FQNEAQ (reference sequence). With 4 bases removed from V and 9 bases from J, the gap between germline ends came to 16 bases. The CDR3 loop spans 15 amino acids. The chain's CDR3 is CASSSPELQLSPLHF. The CDR3 bases are TGTGCCAGCAGCTCCCCTGAGTTACAGCTTTCACCCCTCCACTTT.

In this sample, this clonotype turned up a few times. The chain uses TRBV11-2 and TRBJ1-4; 12 bases match TRBD1. The ends lost 2 bases at V and 6 bases at J; junction bases unmatched: 4. Germline loops: CDR1 SGHAT, CDR2 FQNNGV. This CDR3 contains 16 residues. The CDR3 protein is CASSLIGTGGYEKLFF. DNA for the CDR3: TGTGCCAGCAGCTTAATCGGGACAGGGGGCTATGAAAAACTGTTTTTT.

This clonotype has ten or more counts. The chain links TRBV7-9 to TRBJ2-1; 8 bases are a match to TRBD1. Germline V gene sequence: CDR1 SEHNR, CDR2 FQNEAQ (reference sequence). Trimming cost V 4 bases and J 6 bases; bases outside gene matches: 2. The CDR3 is made up of 13 amino acids. The CDR3 loop is CASSSRGPNEQFF. In DNA form, the CDR3 reads TGTGCCAGCAGCTCCAGGGGGCCCAATGAGCAGTTCTTC.

This clonotype has a handful of counts. V usage is TRBV20-1 and J usage is TRBJ2-5; D could derive from TRBD1 or TRBD2 (6 bases each). The CDR3 has 13 residues. The germline V gene encodes CDR1 DFQATT and CDR2 SNEGSKA (reference sequence). Trimming pared 5 bases from V and 1 base from J, leaving 11 bases between. For the CDR3, the DNA is TGCAGTGCTCGGGGGCGGAGCCAAGAGACCCAGTACTTC. Translated, it gives CSARGRSQETQYF.

The rearrangement links TRBV7-8 to TRBJ1-5; 7 bases map to TRBD1. The CDR3 has 18 residues. The germline CDR1 and CDR2 sequences are SGHVS and FQNEAQ. V dropped 2 bases and J dropped 0; count of bases not matched to a gene: 10. The CDR3 DNA reads as TGTGCCAGCAGCTTATCCAGGACAGGATTAGATAGCAATCAGCCCCAGCATTTT. Protein: CASSLSRTGLDSNQPQHF.

This clonotype was seen more than once but under ten times. The chain couples TRBV15 to TRBJ2-5, with D hard to call. Germline V gene lookup returns CDR1 LNHNV and CDR2 YYDKDF (reference sequence). This CDR3 is built from 14 residues. The ends were cut back, 4 bases at V and 4 bases at J, with 13 bases in the middle. CDR3 bases: TGTGCCACCAGCAAGTTGGGCACGACAGAGACCCAGTACTTC. It is translated as CATSKLGTTETQYF.